Sequencing of this T cell receptor beta chain was carried out in a study of yellow fever vaccine responses in identical twins. General study results and limits: Reportedly, the response of twins' T cells to the vaccine seemed partly convergent, partly personalized.

The germline V gene has CDR1 SGHTA and CDR2 FQGNSA. This CDR3 comprises 16 residues. The ends were cut back, 1 base at V and 0 bases at J, with 11 bases in the middle. TCRdb called the RT-PCR reads again in MiXCR, with one record for every CDR3 protein. The sample records some 14,000 distinct CDR3 sequences, 70% to 85% being singletons. As to this clonotype: No antigen is known for it.

The genes are TRBV7-2 and TRBJ2-3; D is perhaps TRBD1 (6 bases). The sample in question was T cells from blood (PBMCs), unsorted or a sorted subset (not recorded which), obtained before or after yellow fever vaccination (not recorded which). This receptor was taken from a woman aged 18-29 years who received the yellow fever vaccine. The CDR3, as DNA: TGTGCCAGCAGCTTAGGGCCTGGACAGAGCACAGATACGCAGTATTTT. It codes for CASSLGPGQSTDTQYF.